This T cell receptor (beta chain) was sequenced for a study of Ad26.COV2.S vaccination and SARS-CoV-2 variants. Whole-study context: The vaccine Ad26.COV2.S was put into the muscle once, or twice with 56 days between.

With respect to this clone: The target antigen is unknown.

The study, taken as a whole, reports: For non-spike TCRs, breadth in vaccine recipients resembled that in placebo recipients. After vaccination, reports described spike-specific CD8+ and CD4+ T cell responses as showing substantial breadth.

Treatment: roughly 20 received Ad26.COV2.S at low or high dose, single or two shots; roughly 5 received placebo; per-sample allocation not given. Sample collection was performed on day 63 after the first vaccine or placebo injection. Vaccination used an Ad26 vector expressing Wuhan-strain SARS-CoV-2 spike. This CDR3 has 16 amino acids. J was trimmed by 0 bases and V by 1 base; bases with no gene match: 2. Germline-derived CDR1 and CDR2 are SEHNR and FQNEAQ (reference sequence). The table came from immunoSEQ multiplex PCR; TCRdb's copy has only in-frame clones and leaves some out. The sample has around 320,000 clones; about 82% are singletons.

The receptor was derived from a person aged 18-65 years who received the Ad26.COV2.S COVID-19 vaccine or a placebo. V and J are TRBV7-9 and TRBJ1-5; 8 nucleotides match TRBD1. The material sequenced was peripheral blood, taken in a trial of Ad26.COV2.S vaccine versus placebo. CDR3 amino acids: CASSLGQGNSNQPQHF. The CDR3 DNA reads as TGTGCCAGCAGCTTAGGACAGGGGAATAGCAATCAGCCCCAGCATTTT. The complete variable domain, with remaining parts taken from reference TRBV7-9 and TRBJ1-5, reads DTGVSQNPRHKITKRGQNVTFRCDPISEHNRLYWYRQTLGQGPEFLTYFQNEAQLEKSRLLSDRFSAERPKGSFSTLEIQRTEQGDSAMYLCASSLGQGNSNQPQHFGDGTRLSIL.